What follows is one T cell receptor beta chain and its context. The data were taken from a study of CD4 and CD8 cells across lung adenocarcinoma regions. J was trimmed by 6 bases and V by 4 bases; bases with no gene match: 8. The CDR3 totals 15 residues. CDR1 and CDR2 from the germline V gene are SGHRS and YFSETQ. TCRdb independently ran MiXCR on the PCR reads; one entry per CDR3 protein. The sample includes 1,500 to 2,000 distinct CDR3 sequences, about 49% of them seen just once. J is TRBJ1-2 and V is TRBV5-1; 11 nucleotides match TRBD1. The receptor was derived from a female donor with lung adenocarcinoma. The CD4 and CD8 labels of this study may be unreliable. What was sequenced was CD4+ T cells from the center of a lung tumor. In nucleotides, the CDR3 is TGCGCCAGCAGCACGGGACAGGGGGTAGATCATGGCTACACCTTC. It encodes CASSTGQGVDHGYTF.